A single sample gave rise to the 15 T cell receptor beta chains below, sequenced in a study of blood T cell repertoires in COVID-19. Data came from immunoSEQ multiplex PCR; TCRdb stores just in-frame clones and leaves some out. The repertoire holds 200,000 to 300,000 clones, with around 81% as singletons. Sequenced: peripheral blood. The receptors shown here come from a woman aged 60-70 years with active or convalescent COVID-19.

The V call is TRBV9, the J call TRBJ1-2; D is unclear. CDR3 length: 13 residues. The germline V gene has CDR1 SGDLS and CDR2 YYNGEE. Deletions cut 0 bases from V and 7 bases from J, with 10 bases between. The CDR3 spells CASSVVTFGGYTF. DNA of the CDR3: TGTGCCAGCAGCGTAGTCACTTTCGGTGGCTACACCTTC.

This chain uses TRBV11-2 with TRBJ1-2; TRBD1 agrees at 8 bases. Per the germline V gene, CDR1 is SGHAT and CDR2 is FQNNGV. The length of the CDR3 is 15 residues. J lost 2 bases, V lost 1 base, and 3 bases had no gene match. The CDR3 region is CASSLGYRGNYGYTF. The CDR3, as DNA: TGTGCCAGCAGCTTAGGATACAGGGGGAACTATGGCTACACCTTC.

This clone was recorded once. This sequence joins TRBV10-3 and TRBJ2-2; TRBD2 aligns across 14 bases. The trim removed 10 bases at V and 0 bases at J, leaving 4 bases unmatched. This CDR3 spans 16 amino acids. Germline V gene data show CDR1 as ENHRY and CDR2 as SYGVKD. The CDR3, as DNA: TGTGCCAACGGGACTAGCGGGGGAACGAACACCGGGGAGCTGTTTTTT. This translates into CANGTSGGTNTGELFF.

This clone was found once. V and J are TRBV5-1 and TRBJ1-6, with 7 bases matching TRBD1. CDR3 size: 14 residues. CDR1 and CDR2 from the germline V gene are SGHRS and YFSETQ. V shed 4 bases and J 7 bases; nucleotides not matched to a gene: 5. CDR3 loop: CASSIGTENSPLHF. The CDR3 DNA follows: TGCGCCAGCAGCATTGGGACAGAGAATTCACCCCTCCACTTT. The variable domain in full, completed from reference TRBV5-1 and TRBJ1-6, reads KAGVTQTPRYLIKTRGQQVTLSCSPISGHRSVSWYQQTPGQGLQFLFEYFSETQRNKGNFPGRFSGRQFSNSRSEMNVSTLELGDSALYLCASSIGTENSPLHFGNGTRLTVT.

Only one count was recorded for this clone. The rearrangement joins TRBV6-6 to TRBJ2-5; a weak D match, TRBD2 (5 bases). Germline V gene sequence: CDR1 MNHNY, CDR2 SVGAGI (reference sequence). The CDR3 spans 13 residues. The V and J ends lost 6 bases and 3 bases respectively, with 11 bases between them. The CDR3 is CASSRGLKETQYF. The CDR3 DNA is TGTGCCAGCAGCCGGGGTCTTAAAGAGACCCAGTACTTC.

This chain uses TRBV6-5 with TRBJ1-1; D is possibly TRBD1 (6 bases). Germline assignment: CDR1 MNHEY and CDR2 SVGAGI. The CDR3 has 14 amino acids. Trimming took off 6 bases at V and 2 bases at J, with 13 bases between the two ends. The CDR3 loop reads CASRVGQPNTEAFF. CDR3 coding DNA: TGTGCCAGCAGGGTAGGACAGCCCAACACTGAAGCTTTCTTT.

The rearrangement links TRBV19 to TRBJ2-2, with 8 nucleotides matching TRBD1. There are 14 residues in the CDR3. Germline V gene lookup returns CDR1 LNHDA and CDR2 SQIVND (reference sequence). V lost 8 bases to trimming and J lost 5 bases; unmatched junction nucleotides: 7. The CDR3 DNA is TGTGCCAGTGCAGGGACAGGATGGACCGGGGAGCTGTTTTTT. The encoded protein is CASAGTGWTGELFF.

Notes on this clone: Other DNA sequences within the sample encode an identical CDR3. J is TRBJ1-1 and V is TRBV28; a weak D match, TRBD1 (5 bases). With 2 bases removed from V and 0 bases from J, the gap between germline ends came to 7 bases. Germline CDR1 reads MDHEN; CDR2 reads SYDVKM. The CDR3 contains 14 residues. The CDR3 coding sequence is TGTGCCAGCAGTTTAGACAGTCTGAACACTGAAGCTTTCTTT. Amino acids: CASSLDSLNTEAFF.

This clone was seen once. The chain employs TRBV11-3 and TRBJ1-3; possibly TRBD1 for D (5 bases). From germline, CDR1 is SGHNT and CDR2 YENEEA. V gave up 5 bases and J gave up 0 bases, with 11 bases separating them. This CDR3 comprises 15 residues. CDR3 sequence: CASSTTGASGNTIYF. CDR3 sequence (DNA): TGTGCCAGCAGCACTACAGGCGCCTCTGGAAACACCATATATTTT.

The chain links TRBV7-3 to TRBJ1-3; TRBD1 is a possible D gene (5 bases). V lost 5 bases and J 2 bases, leaving 19 bases between the germline ends. The CDR3 length is 17 residues. Germline V gene data show CDR1 as SGHTA and CDR2 as FQGTGA. The DNA for the CDR3 is TGTGCCAGCAGCCATAACCCTCCCGGGGGAGCTGGAAACACCATATATTTT. Translation gives CASSHNPPGGAGNTIYF.

J is TRBJ1-1 and V is TRBV5-1, with no clear D. Trimming pared 4 bases from V and 0 bases from J, leaving 10 bases between. Germline values: CDR1 SGHRS, CDR2 YFSETQ. The length of the CDR3 is 14 residues. The CDR3 DNA sequence: TGCGCCAGCAGCGCAGACACAATGAACACTGAAGCTTTCTTT. Translated: CASSADTMNTEAFF. Full variable domain (remainder filled in from reference TRBV5-1 and TRBJ1-1): KAGVTQTPRYLIKTRGQQVTLSCSPISGHRSVSWYQQTPGQGLQFLFEYFSETQRNKGNFPGRFSGRQFSNSRSEMNVSTLELGDSALYLCASSADTMNTEAFFGQGTRLTVV.

The chain couples TRBV4-1 to TRBJ2-2, with 8 bases identical to TRBD1. The CDR3 runs to 17 residues. Germline V gene data show CDR1 as MGHRA and CDR2 as YSYEKL. The V segment lost 4 bases and the J segment 7 bases; nucleotides outside the gene matches: 14. The CDR3: CASSPGIGPGGLGELFF. CDR3 nucleotides: TGCGCCAGCAGCCCCGGAATAGGCCCAGGGGGCCTCGGGGAGCTGTTTTTT.

The chain couples TRBV30 to TRBJ2-7, with TRBD2 identical over 7 bases. This CDR3 is built from 14 residues. Germline V CDR1 and CDR2: GTSNPN, SVGIG (reference sequence). After removal of 0 bases from V and 4 bases from J, the junction contained 6 bases not matched to a gene. CDR3 residues: CAWSVGLAEYEQYF. The CDR3 DNA is TGTGCCTGGAGTGTAGGGCTAGCGGAGTACGAGCAGTACTTC.

The chain uses TRBV30 and TRBJ1-2, with TRBD1 matching over 7 bases. With V trimmed by 8 bases and J by 2 bases, 8 bases remained unmatched. The germline CDR1 and CDR2 sequences are GTSNPN and SVGIG (reference sequence). The CDR3 has 13 residues. CDR3 loop: CAGTSRGNYGYTF. CDR3 nucleotides: TGTGCCGGGACCTCCAGGGGGAACTATGGCTACACCTTC. The entire variable domain, with the rest obtained from reference TRBV30 and TRBJ1-2, is as follows: SQTIHQWPATLVQPVGSPLSLECTVEGTSNPNLYWYRQAAGRGLQLLFYSVGIGQISSEVPQNLSASRPQDRQFILSSKKLLLSDSGFYLCAGTSRGNYGYTFGSGTRLTVV.

V gene TRBV5-4 combines with J gene TRBJ1-1, with D possibly matching TRBD1 (6 bases). There are 15 residues in the CDR3. Germline V CDR1 and CDR2: SGHNT, YYREEE (reference sequence). The V and J ends lost 3 bases and 4 bases respectively, with 16 bases between them. The CDR3: CASSWEGGWGTEAFF. The CDR3 region has the DNA TGTGCCAGCAGCTGGGAAGGGGGTTGGGGCACTGAAGCTTTCTTT.